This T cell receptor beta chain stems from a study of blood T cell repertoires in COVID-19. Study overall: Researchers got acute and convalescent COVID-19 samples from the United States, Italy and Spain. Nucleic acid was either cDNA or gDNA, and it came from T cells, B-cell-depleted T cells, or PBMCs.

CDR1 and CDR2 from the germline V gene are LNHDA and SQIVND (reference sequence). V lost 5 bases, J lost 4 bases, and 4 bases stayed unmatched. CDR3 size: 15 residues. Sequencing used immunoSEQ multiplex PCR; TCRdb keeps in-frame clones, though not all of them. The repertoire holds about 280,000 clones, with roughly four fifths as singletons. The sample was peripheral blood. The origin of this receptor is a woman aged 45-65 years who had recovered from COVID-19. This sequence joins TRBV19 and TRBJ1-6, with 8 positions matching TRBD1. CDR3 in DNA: TGTGCCAGTAGTTCCGGGACAGGTTATAATTCACCCCTCCACTTT. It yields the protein CASSSGTGYNSPLHF.